The 26 T cell receptor beta chains reported below all come from one sample, sequenced in a study of shared clonotypes between healthy human individuals (TCRdb year 2020). The protocol used for the library was the immunoSEQ multiplex PCR assay. This is the immuneACCESS table as TCRdb keeps it, with only in-frame sequences that have V and J called. A part of the clones is gone; compared with another copy, unresolved V genes explain less than half, and the rest is unexplained. Recorded for this sample are about 1 million clones; about 75% of them occurred a single time. The ten largest account for around 1.4% of the sample. Sequenced sample: memory CD4+ T cells sorted from blood. The sample's cell subset or site label is to be understood as: CD45RA-negative fraction. These receptors all come from a man aged 18 to 30 in good health.

This clone has just a few counts. V usage is TRBV6-5 and J usage is TRBJ1-1; D uncertain. In germline, CDR1 is MNHEY, CDR2 SVGAGI. CDR3 length: 12 residues. Trimming took off 6 bases at V and 3 bases at J, with 8 bases between the two ends. The CDR3 protein is CASRKSDTEAFF. DNA of the CDR3: TGTGCCAGCAGAAAAAGTGACACTGAAGCTTTCTTT.

CDR3 sequence reads: CSAMGQLNYGYTF. CDR3 DNA sequence: TGCAGCGCTATGGGACAGCTAAACTATGGCTACACCTTC. The chain combines TRBV29-1 with TRBJ1-2; 7 bases line up with TRBD1. Losses at the gene ends were 7 bases for V and 2 bases for J; bases not matched to a gene: 7. The CDR3 has 13 residues. Germline V lookup: CDR1 SQVTM, CDR2 ANQGSEA.

The CDR3 DNA sequence: TGTGCCAGCAGTGTTCCAGGGGCAGGGGGCAAAAGCTCTGGGGCCAACGTCCTGACTTTC. It is translated as CASSVPGAGGKSSGANVLTF. The chain combines TRBV6-1 with TRBJ2-6; 8 bases are a match to TRBD1. The CDR3 spans 20 residues. The J segment lost 0 bases and the V segment lost 4 bases, leaving 14 bases of the junction unmatched. Germline assignment: CDR1 MNHNS and CDR2 SASEGT.

The rearrangement uses TRBV7-9 and TRBJ2-7; D is unresolved. This CDR3 is 14 amino acids long. V lost 0 bases, J lost 5 bases, and 11 bases lay in between. Germline values: CDR1 SEHNR, CDR2 FQNEAQ (reference sequence). The CDR3: CASSLAGPTDEQYF. CDR3 coding DNA: TGTGCCAGCAGCTTAGCCGGGCCGACGGACGAGCAGTACTTC.

The table lists this clone with a count of one. The J gene is TRBJ2-1, the V gene TRBV19; 9 positions agree with TRBD2. Trimming took 7 bases from V and 3 from J; bases not matched to a gene: 7. The CDR3 loop spans 15 amino acids. The germline CDR1 and CDR2 sequences are LNHDA and SQIVND (reference sequence). CDR3 DNA: TGTGCCAGTACGGGTAGCGGGGGAGTCTACAATGAGCAGTTCTTC. This encodes CASTGSGGVYNEQFF.

V and J are TRBV28 and TRBJ2-7, with 9 bases aligning to TRBD1. Germline V gene lookup returns CDR1 MDHEN and CDR2 SYDVKM. With 2 bases clipped from V and 2 bases from J, the junction kept 1 base outside the gene matches. This CDR3 is built from 14 residues. Written as DNA, the CDR3 is TGTGCCAGCAGTTTAGGGGACAGGGCCTACGAGCAGTACTTC. This codes for CASSLGDRAYEQYF. Looking up the rest from reference TRBV28 and TRBJ2-7 gives the full variable domain: DVKVTQSSRYLVKRTGEKVFLECVQDMDHENMFWYRQDPGLGLRLIYFSYDVKMKEKGDIPEGYSVSREKKERFSLILESASTNQTSMYLCASSLGDRAYEQYFGPGTRLTVT.

The sample holds one count of this clone. The chain joins TRBV7-8 to TRBJ2-5; D gene unclear. CDR1 is SGHVS and CDR2 is FQNEAQ in the germline V gene. The CDR3 loop spans 13 amino acids. With 3 bases removed from V and 1 base from J, the gap between germline ends came to 6 bases. CDR3 protein: CASSFRAQETQYF. Here the CDR3 DNA reads TGTGCCAGCAGCTTCCGGGCCCAAGAGACCCAGTACTTC.

V and J are TRBV7-6 and TRBJ2-5, with D perhaps being TRBD1 or TRBD2 (5 bases each). This CDR3 region has 13 residues. Trimming shortened V by 1 base and J by 6 bases, and 9 bases separated the two germline ends. In germline, CDR1 is SGHVS, CDR2 FNYEAQ. The chain's CDR3 is CASSLVEGQTQYF. The DNA of the CDR3 is TGTGCCAGCAGCTTAGTCGAGGGACAGACCCAGTACTTC.

V gene TRBV27 combines with J gene TRBJ1-1, with no clear D. V was clipped by 5 bases and J by 4 bases, with 14 bases between them. This CDR3 is 14 amino acids long. Germline lookup yields CDR1 MNHEY and CDR2 SMNVEV (reference sequence). Here the CDR3 DNA reads TGTGCCAGCAGTGCCCAGGTGCGAATCACTGAAGCTTTCTTT. Its protein product is CASSAQVRITEAFF.

The chain carries TRBV7-8 and TRBJ2-3; 12 bases are shared with TRBD2. CDR1 is SGHVS and CDR2 is FQNEAQ in the germline V gene. Trimming at V came to 5 bases and at J to 2 bases, leaving 5 bases not matched to a gene. This CDR3 has 16 residues. DNA of the CDR3: TGTGCCAGCAGCCAAACTAGCGGGGGGTACACAGATACGCAGTATTTT. Translated: CASSQTSGGYTDTQYF.

Here the CDR3 reads CASSRGRDEQYF. The CDR3 DNA is TGTGCCAGCAGTAGGGGCAGGGACGAGCAGTACTTC. The rearrangement joins TRBV6-5 to TRBJ2-7; possibly TRBD1 for D (5 bases). With 5 bases removed from V and 5 bases from J, the gap between germline ends came to 10 bases. CDR1 and CDR2 (germline): MNHEY, SVGAGI. The CDR3 extends over 12 amino acids.

This chain links TRBV30 with TRBJ2-5, with 8 bases that match TRBD1. V lost 6 bases, J lost 5 bases, and 11 bases stayed unmatched. The CDR3 extends over 14 amino acids. Looked up from germline, CDR1 is GTSNPN and CDR2 is SVGIG (reference sequence). The CDR3 DNA follows: TGTGCCTGTCAGGGGGCGGGGTCCGTGGAGACCCAGTACTTC. The encoded protein is CACQGAGSVETQYF.

The chain combines TRBV7-3 with TRBJ2-3; D perhaps matches TRBD2 (7 bases). The germline CDR1 and CDR2 sequences are SGHTA and FQGTGA. The CDR3 contains 15 residues. Trimming shortened V by 1 base and J by 3 bases, and 11 bases separated the two germline ends. DNA of the CDR3: TGTGCCAGCAGCTTAAGGGGGGGCACGACAGATACGCAGTATTTT. Its protein product is CASSLRGGTTDTQYF.

This CDR3 reads CASSPAKVPNYGYTF. The CDR3 DNA reads as TGTGCCAGCAGCCCGGCGAAGGTTCCTAACTATGGCTACACCTTC. The chain joins TRBV5-4 to TRBJ1-2, with unresolved D. The CDR3 is made up of 15 amino acids. Trimming left V 4 bases short and J 0 bases short, with 13 bases between. Germline CDR1 is SGHNT and CDR2 is YYREEE (reference sequence).

The V call is TRBV27, the J call TRBJ2-1; D uncertain. CDR1 and CDR2 (germline): MNHEY, SMNVEV (reference sequence). The ends were cut back, 5 bases at V and 7 bases at J, with 15 bases in the middle. This CDR3 is 14 amino acids long. The CDR3 region is CASSTRRGGNEQFF. For the CDR3, the DNA is TGTGCCAGCAGTACCCGGAGAGGTGGGAATGAGCAGTTCTTC.

Concerning this clone: An end of the junction differs from the germline gene, which may be a read error. The V call is TRBV29-1, the J call TRBJ2-4, with 9 bases lining up with TRBD1. The CDR3 loop spans 11 amino acids. Looked up from germline, CDR1 is SQVTM and CDR2 is ANQGSEA. The CDR3 loop reads CSVEVGQGLLF. The CDR3 region has the DNA TGCAGCGTTGAAGTCGGACAGGGGCTACTATTC. The complete variable domain, with remaining parts taken from reference TRBV29-1 and TRBJ2-4, reads SAVISQKPSRDICQRGTSLTIQCQVDSQVTMMFWYRQQPGQSLTLIATANQGSEATYESGFVIDKFPISRPNLTFSTLTVSNMSPEDSSIYLCSVEVGQGLLFGAGTRLSVL.

V is TRBV27 and J is TRBJ2-2; TRBD2 aligns across 10 bases. From germline, CDR1 is MNHEY and CDR2 SMNVEV (reference sequence). V lost 4 bases to trimming and J lost 6 bases; unmatched junction nucleotides: 5. The CDR3 has 15 amino acids. The CDR3 is CASSSSGRVAGELFF. CDR3 nucleotide sequence: TGTGCCAGCAGTTCTAGCGGGAGAGTCGCCGGGGAGCTGTTTTTT.

This chain connects TRBV7-8 to TRBJ1-1; D is ambiguous. The V end lost 6 bases, the J end lost 2 bases, and 10 bases lay between the germline ends. Germline values: CDR1 SGHVS, CDR2 FQNEAQ. The CDR3 runs to 13 residues. The CDR3 coding sequence is TGTGCCAGCAGTCGGATGGCCAACACTGAAGCTTTCTTT. Residues: CASSRMANTEAFF. The whole variable domain, remainder taken from reference TRBV7-8 and TRBJ1-1, is GAGVSQSPRYKVAKRGQDVALRCDPISGHVSLFWYQQALGQGPEFLTYFQNEAQLDKSGLPSDRFFAERPEGSVSTLKIQRTQQEDSAVYLCASSRMANTEAFFGQGTRLTVV.

The chain carries TRBV7-9 and TRBJ2-1; 8 bases fit TRBD2. V gave up 2 bases and J gave up 6 bases; unmatched junction bases: 3. The germline V gene encodes CDR1 SEHNR and CDR2 FQNEAQ (reference sequence). The CDR3 contains 14 residues. The chain's CDR3 is CASSLRLAGNEQFF. The CDR3 bases are TGTGCCAGCAGCTTACGGCTAGCGGGCAATGAGCAGTTCTTC.

The chain is built from TRBV6-5 and TRBJ1-4; D might be TRBD1 (6 bases). The germline gives CDR1 MNHEY, CDR2 SVGAGI. This CDR3 is 15 amino acids long. Trimming removed 1 base at V and 4 bases at J, with 10 bases between. CDR3 nucleotides: TGTGCCAGCAGTTACTGGGGCAGGGGTAATGAAAAACTGTTTTTT. Its translation is CASSYWGRGNEKLFF.

This clone has only a few counts. The rearrangement links TRBV2 to TRBJ1-2; possibly TRBD1 for D (5 bases). V lost 5 bases and J 7 bases, leaving 14 bases between the germline ends. Germline assignment: CDR1 SNHLY and CDR2 FYNNEI. This CDR3 is built from 13 residues. CDR3: CASSRPGLGGYTF. Written as DNA, the CDR3 is TGTGCCAGCAGTCGCCCGGGACTCGGTGGCTACACCTTC.

V usage is TRBV7-2 and J usage is TRBJ1-2; 9 bases are a match to TRBD1. The V and J ends lost 1 base and 9 bases, in that order; junction bases with no gene match: 12. Looked up from germline, CDR1 is SGHTA and CDR2 is FQGNSA. This CDR3 is built from 16 residues. CDR3 DNA: TGTGCCAGCAGCTTAGTACAGGGGGCGAGTCAGAATCGCTACACCTTC. This translates into CASSLVQGASQNRYTF.

This chain connects TRBV18 to TRBJ2-7, with D possibly called TRBD1 or TRBD2 (5 bases each). Germline V gives CDR1 KGHSH, CDR2 LQKENI. V dropped 0 bases and J dropped 7 bases, with 19 bases sitting between them. The CDR3 runs 16 residues. The CDR3 DNA follows: TGTGCCAGCTCACCACCAGGGGCGGGCCCCGTTGGGGAGCAGTACTTC. Translated, it gives CASSPPGAGPVGEQYF.

This chain joins TRBV25-1 and TRBJ2-7, with 7 bases aligning to TRBD1. This CDR3 spans 15 amino acids. V shed 4 bases, J shed 5 bases, and the junction held 11 bases outside the gene matches. Germline CDR1 MGHDK, CDR2 SYGVNS. The CDR3 reads CASSVRRGGYDEQYF. CDR3 in DNA: TGTGCCAGCAGTGTGCGGCGAGGGGGCTACGACGAGCAGTACTTC.

The chain carries TRBV7-8 and TRBJ2-1, with 9 bases lining up with TRBD2. The J segment lost 10 bases and the V segment lost 5 bases, leaving 12 bases of the junction unmatched. Germline CDR1 SGHVS, CDR2 FQNEAQ. This CDR3 is built from 15 residues. CDR3 region: CASSKRGGGAPEQFF. DNA for the CDR3: TGTGCCAGCAGCAAGAGGGGCGGGGGGGCTCCCGAGCAGTTCTTC.

This chain uses TRBV2 with TRBJ1-2, with D unresolved. V lost 2 bases and J 2 bases, leaving 6 bases between the germline ends. CDR1 SNHLY and CDR2 FYNNEI come from the germline V gene. The length of the CDR3 is 13 residues. CDR3 sequence reads: CASSERPNYGYTF. The CDR3 bases are TGTGCCAGCAGTGAAAGGCCCAACTATGGCTACACCTTC.